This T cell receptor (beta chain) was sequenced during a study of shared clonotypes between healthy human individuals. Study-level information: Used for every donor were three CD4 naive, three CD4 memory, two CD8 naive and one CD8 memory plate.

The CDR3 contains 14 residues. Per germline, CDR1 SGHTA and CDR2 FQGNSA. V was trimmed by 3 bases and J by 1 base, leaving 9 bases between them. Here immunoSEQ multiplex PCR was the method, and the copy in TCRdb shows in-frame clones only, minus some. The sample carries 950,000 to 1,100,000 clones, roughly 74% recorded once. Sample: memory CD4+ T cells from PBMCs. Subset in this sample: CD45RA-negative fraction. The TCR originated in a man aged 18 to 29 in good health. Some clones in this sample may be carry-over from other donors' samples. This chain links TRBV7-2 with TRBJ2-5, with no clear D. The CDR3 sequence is CASSLGWAQETQYF. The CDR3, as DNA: TGTGCCAGCAGCTTGGGCTGGGCCCAAGAGACCCAGTACTTC.